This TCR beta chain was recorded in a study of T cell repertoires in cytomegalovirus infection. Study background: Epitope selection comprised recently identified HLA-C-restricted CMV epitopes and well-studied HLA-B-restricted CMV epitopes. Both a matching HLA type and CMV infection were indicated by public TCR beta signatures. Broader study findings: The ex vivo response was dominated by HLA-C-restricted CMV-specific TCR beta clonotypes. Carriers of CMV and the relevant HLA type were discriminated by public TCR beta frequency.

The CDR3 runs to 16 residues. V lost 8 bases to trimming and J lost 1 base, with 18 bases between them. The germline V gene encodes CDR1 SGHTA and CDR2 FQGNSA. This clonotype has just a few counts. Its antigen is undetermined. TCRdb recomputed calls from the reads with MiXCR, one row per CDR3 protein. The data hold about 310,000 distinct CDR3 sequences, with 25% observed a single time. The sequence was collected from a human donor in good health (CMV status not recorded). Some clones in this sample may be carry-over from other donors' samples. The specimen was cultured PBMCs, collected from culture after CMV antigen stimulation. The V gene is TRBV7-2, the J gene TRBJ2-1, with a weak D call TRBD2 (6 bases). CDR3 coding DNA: TGTGCCAGCTGCCGAGGTGCTAGCGCTTCCTACAATGAGCAGTTCTTC. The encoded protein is CASCRGASASYNEQFF.